Below, 25 T cell receptor beta chains from the same sample are listed, as sequenced in a study of technical replicates of blood from four donors (dated by TCRdb to 2016 to 2017). Library preparation employed the immunoSEQ multiplex PCR assay. TCRdb mirrors the immuneACCESS table, restricted to in-frame sequences. Some clones are absent from its copies; in checked studies, under half trace to an unresolved V gene, and the reason for the others is unknown. The sample yields fewer than 95,000 clones; 90% to 95% were counted once. The biggest ten clones account for about 0.27% of the sample. The sequencing sample was made of T cells isolated from PBMCs. The receptors derive from a human donor in good health.

The V and J genes are TRBV14 and TRBJ2-2, with a weak D call TRBD2 (5 bases). There are 17 residues in the CDR3. V was clipped by 4 bases and J by 1 base, with 16 bases between them. CDR1 is SGHDN, CDR2 FVKESK, per germline. As DNA, the CDR3 is TGTGCCAGCAGCCCCCGCGGGCTAGTTAGGAACACCGGGGAGCTGTTTTTT. Translation gives CASSPRGLVRNTGELFF.

The rearrangement joins TRBV2 to TRBJ2-1, with TRBD2 matching 9 bases. Looked up from germline, CDR1 is SNHLY and CDR2 is FYNNEI. Trimming at V came to 9 bases and at J to 6 bases, leaving 9 bases not matched to a gene. CDR3 length equals 14 residues. CDR3 DNA sequence: TGTGCCAGAGAGCTAGCGGGAAAGCTCAATGAGCAGTTCTTC. The encoded protein is CARELAGKLNEQFF.

The chain couples TRBV7-9 to TRBJ2-1; no clear D gene. Trimming shortened V by 2 bases and J by 9 bases, and 14 bases separated the two germline ends. The germline CDR1 and CDR2 sequences are SEHNR and FQNEAQ (reference sequence). The length of the CDR3 is 14 residues. In DNA form, the CDR3 reads TGTGCCAGCAGCTTAAGTTTAGCAAGTGGTGAGCAGTTCTTC. Residues: CASSLSLASGEQFF.

The V call is TRBV11-2, the J call TRBJ1-6; D gene unclear. The germline V gene has CDR1 SGHAT and CDR2 FQNNGV. This CDR3 is 13 amino acids long. V was pared by 4 bases and J by 5 bases, with 6 bases between. The CDR3 here is CASSSINNSPLHF. In nucleotides, the CDR3 is TGTGCCAGCAGCTCCATCAATAATTCACCCCTCCACTTT.

V gene TRBV14 combines with J gene TRBJ1-1, with D perhaps TRBD1 (5 bases). The CDR3 covers 12 residues. Germline V gene sequence: CDR1 SGHDN, CDR2 FVKESK. Trimming removed 6 bases at V and 5 bases at J, with 10 bases between. CDR3 DNA: TGTGCCAGCAGAGGGGCAAGAACTGAAGCTTTCTTT. This encodes CASRGARTEAFF.

This chain links TRBV4-1 with TRBJ1-2; D possibly corresponds to TRBD1 (5 bases). The CDR3 totals 15 residues. Trimming cost V 0 bases and J 7 bases, with 15 bases left between them. Germline-derived CDR1 and CDR2 are MGHRA and YSYEKL. CDR3 protein: CASSQDVPGLGGYTF. In DNA, the CDR3 is TGCGCCAGCAGCCAAGACGTACCGGGACTGGGTGGCTACACCTTC.

This chain uses TRBV7-9 with TRBJ1-5; D is possibly TRBD1 (6 bases). Germline V gives CDR1 SEHNR, CDR2 FQNEAQ (reference sequence). The CDR3 contains 13 residues. The V end lost 8 bases, the J end lost 4 bases, and 12 bases lay between the germline ends. The CDR3: CASGWTANQPQHF. CDR3 sequence (DNA): TGTGCCAGCGGTTGGACAGCAAATCAGCCCCAGCATTTT.

The gene calls are TRBV7-8 and TRBJ1-2, with D possibly being TRBD1 (5 bases). Germline V CDR1 and CDR2: SGHVS, FQNEAQ. V lost 0 bases to trimming and J lost 3 bases, with 11 bases between them. The length of the CDR3 is 15 residues. CDR3 nucleotides: TGTGCCAGCAGCTTAGCAAGGGGCCGTGACTATGGCTACACCTTC. Translated, it gives CASSLARGRDYGYTF.

A single count supports this clone. The DNA for the CDR3 is TGTGCCAGCAGTGGGGTTGGGACTAGCGACCAGTTCTTC. Translation gives CASSGVGTSDQFF. This rearrangement joins TRBV2 to TRBJ2-1; 10 nucleotides match TRBD2. The J segment lost 13 bases and the V segment lost 4 bases, leaving 7 bases of the junction unmatched. Germline assignment: CDR1 SNHLY and CDR2 FYNNEI. The CDR3 consists of 13 residues.

In DNA, the CDR3 is TGTGCCAGTAGTATTATATCAACTAATGAAAAACTGTTTTTT. Encoded protein: CASSIISTNEKLFF. The genes are TRBV19 and TRBJ1-4; D gene unclear. In germline, CDR1 is LNHDA, CDR2 SQIVND (reference sequence). The CDR3 contains 14 residues. V shed 3 bases and J shed 0 bases, with 5 bases lying between them.

This clone was seen just once. The V and J genes are TRBV28 and TRBJ1-1; D ambiguous. V lost 5 bases and J 1 base, leaving 8 bases between the germline ends. The CDR3 totals 13 residues. From germline, CDR1 is MDHEN and CDR2 SYDVKM. The CDR3 loop reads CASSPYKNTEAFF. CDR3 DNA sequence: TGTGCCAGCAGTCCATACAAGAACACTGAAGCTTTCTTT.

V and J are TRBV5-1 and TRBJ2-5; D is undetermined. Germline-derived CDR1 and CDR2 are SGHRS and YFSETQ. The CDR3 is made up of 14 amino acids. The V and J ends lost 0 bases and 0 bases respectively, with 6 bases between them. CDR3 nucleotide sequence: TGCGCCAGCAGCTTGGGGCGGTACCAAGAGACCCAGTACTTC. Residues: CASSLGRYQETQYF.

This clone was found once. The rearrangement links TRBV5-1 to TRBJ2-2, with 10 bases aligning to TRBD2. The CDR3 runs to 16 residues. The J segment lost 4 bases and the V segment lost 4 bases, leaving 7 bases of the junction unmatched. Looked up from germline, CDR1 is SGHRS and CDR2 is YFSETQ. The chain's CDR3 is CASSPGLAEGTGELFF. The CDR3, as DNA: TGCGCCAGCAGCCCCGGACTAGCGGAGGGCACCGGGGAGCTGTTTTTT. The whole variable domain, remainder taken from reference TRBV5-1 and TRBJ2-2, is KAGVTQTPRYLIKTRGQQVTLSCSPISGHRSVSWYQQTPGQGLQFLFEYFSETQRNKGNFPGRFSGRQFSNSRSEMNVSTLELGDSALYLCASSPGLAEGTGELFFGEGSRLTVL.

The chain uses TRBV5-4 and TRBJ1-6; TRBD1 agrees at 9 bases. Germline CDR1 reads SGHNT; CDR2 reads YYREEE (reference sequence). With 2 bases clipped from V and 18 bases from J, the junction kept 12 bases outside the gene matches. The CDR3 contains 14 residues. CDR3: CASSFGDRAAEPHF. CDR3 coding DNA: TGTGCCAGCAGCTTCGGGGACAGGGCTGCCGAACCCCACTTT.

This chain joins TRBV18 and TRBJ2-7; TRBD2 matches at 10 bases. The junction had 1 base not matched to a gene; V was cut back by 2 bases and J by 0 bases. This CDR3 is built from 15 residues. Germline CDR1 is KGHSH and CDR2 is LQKENI. CDR3 loop: CASSPGLADSYEQYF. The DNA for the CDR3 is TGTGCCAGCTCACCAGGACTAGCGGACTCCTACGAGCAGTACTTC.

The CDR3 loop is CASSLARNEKLFF. CDR3 coding DNA: TGTGCCAGCAGCTTAGCGCGTAATGAAAAACTGTTTTTT. The genes are TRBV7-9 and TRBJ1-4, with no clear D. The CDR3 is 13 amino acids. Trimming cost V 0 bases and J 4 bases, with 3 bases left between them. Per the germline V gene, CDR1 is SEHNR and CDR2 is FQNEAQ (reference sequence).

The chain is built from TRBV9 and TRBJ2-2; 10 bases map to TRBD2. Germline CDR1 and CDR2: SGDLS and YYNGEE. The CDR3 has 17 residues. With 4 bases clipped from V and 3 bases from J, the junction kept 9 bases outside the gene matches. In nucleotides, the CDR3 is TGTGCCAGCAGCCCCTTTAGCGGGAGGACCTACACCGGGGAGCTGTTTTTT. The encoded protein is CASSPFSGRTYTGELFF.

In this sample, this clone turned up a few times. The V gene is TRBV21-1, the J gene TRBJ2-1; the table's D gene call, TRBD2, was not cross checked with the DNA. TRBV21-1 is a recognized pseudogene. CDR3 length equals 20 residues. CDR3 bases: TGTGCCAGCAGCGGCAGGAGGCTCCAAACCAAAAAGCCGCCCTACAATGAGCAGTTCTTC. Translation: CASSGRRLQTKKPPYNEQFF.

The chain links TRBV27 to TRBJ2-1; 7 nucleotides match TRBD2. The CDR3 extends over 16 amino acids. CDR1 is MNHEY, CDR2 SMNVEV, per germline (reference sequence). V shed 6 bases and J 5 bases; nucleotides not matched to a gene: 13. DNA for the CDR3: TGTGCCAGCAGCAAGGGGACTTTGCGGGAGAACAATGAGCAGTTCTTC. It encodes CASSKGTLRENNEQFF.

V usage is TRBV9 and J usage is TRBJ2-5, with 9 bases fitting TRBD2. Germline CDR1 reads SGDLS; CDR2 reads YYNGEE. This CDR3 comprises 15 residues. The V and J ends lost 2 bases and 6 bases, in that order; junction bases with no gene match: 8. CDR3 loop: CASSVFSGGRQTQYF. The CDR3 nucleotides are TGTGCCAGCAGCGTCTTTAGCGGGGGCAGGCAGACCCAGTACTTC.

J is TRBJ2-3 and V is TRBV2; TRBD1 agrees at 9 bases. The V gene end was trimmed by 8 bases and the J gene end by 3 bases; junction bases not matched to a gene: 0. This CDR3 contains 12 residues. The germline V gene encodes CDR1 SNHLY and CDR2 FYNNEI. The CDR3 spells CASGTGTDTQYF. The CDR3 DNA follows: TGTGCCAGCGGGACAGGGACAGATACGCAGTATTTT.

The rearrangement joins TRBV2 to TRBJ2-7; no reliable D call. This CDR3 is 11 amino acids long. Germline values: CDR1 SNHLY, CDR2 FYNNEI. The germline V and J ends were trimmed by 3 bases and 6 bases, with 6 bases remaining between them. The CDR3 loop reads CASSDRLEQYF. The DNA of the CDR3 is TGTGCCAGCAGTGACAGGCTCGAGCAGTACTTC.

The chain carries TRBV11-3 and TRBJ1-1, with 7 bases fitting TRBD1. The germline V gene has CDR1 SGHNT and CDR2 YENEEA. V dropped 5 bases and J dropped 1; count of bases not matched to a gene: 10. This CDR3 contains 16 residues. The CDR3, as DNA: TGTGCCAGCAGCCCGAGGACAGGAGGGAGGAACACTGAAGCTTTCTTT. Translating gives CASSPRTGGRNTEAFF.

This chain links TRBV5-4 with TRBJ2-1; D possibly corresponds to TRBD2 (5 bases). The CDR3 has 12 amino acids. V was pared by 3 bases and J by 14 bases, with 15 bases between. Germline V gene data show CDR1 as SGHNT and CDR2 as YYREEE (reference sequence). The DNA for the CDR3 is TGTGCCAGCAGCTCTAATAGATGGCGGGAGTTCTTC. Translating it yields CASSSNRWREFF.

The V and J genes are TRBV14 and TRBJ1-4; D ambiguous. The V gene's germline CDR1 is SGHDN and CDR2 FVKESK. The CDR3 runs to 15 residues. Trimming took off 1 base at V and 1 base at J, with 7 bases between the two ends. The CDR3 DNA follows: TGTGCCAGCAGCCAAGTGCCCGGAACTAATGAAAAACTGTTTTTT. Protein sequence: CASSQVPGTNEKLFF.